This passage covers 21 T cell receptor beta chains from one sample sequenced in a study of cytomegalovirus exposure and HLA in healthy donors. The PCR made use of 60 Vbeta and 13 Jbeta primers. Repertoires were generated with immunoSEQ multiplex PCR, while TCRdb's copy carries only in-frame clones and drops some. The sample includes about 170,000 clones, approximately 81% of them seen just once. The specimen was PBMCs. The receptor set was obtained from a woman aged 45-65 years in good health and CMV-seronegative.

For the CDR3, the DNA is TGTGCCAGCAGTTACTACCAGCGGGGGTCTAATGAGCAGTTCTTC. Translation gives CASSYYQRGSNEQFF. The chain combines TRBV6-5 with TRBJ2-1, with 8 bases that match TRBD2. Trimming at V came to 1 base and at J to 7 bases, leaving 6 bases not matched to a gene. Germline CDR1 reads MNHEY; CDR2 reads SVGAGI. The CDR3 sequence is 15 residues long.

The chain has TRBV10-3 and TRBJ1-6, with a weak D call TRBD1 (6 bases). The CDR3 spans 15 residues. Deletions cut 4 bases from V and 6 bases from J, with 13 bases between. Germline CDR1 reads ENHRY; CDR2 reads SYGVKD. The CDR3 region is CAISVGQPSNSPLHF. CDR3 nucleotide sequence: TGTGCCATCAGTGTTGGACAGCCGTCTAATTCACCCCTCCACTTT.

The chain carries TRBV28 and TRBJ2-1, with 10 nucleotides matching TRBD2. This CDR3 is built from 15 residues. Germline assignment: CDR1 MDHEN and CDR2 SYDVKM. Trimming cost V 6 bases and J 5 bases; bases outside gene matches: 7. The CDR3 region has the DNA TGTGCCAGCAGACTACGACTAGCGGGTCACAATGAGCAGTTCTTC. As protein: CASRLRLAGHNEQFF.

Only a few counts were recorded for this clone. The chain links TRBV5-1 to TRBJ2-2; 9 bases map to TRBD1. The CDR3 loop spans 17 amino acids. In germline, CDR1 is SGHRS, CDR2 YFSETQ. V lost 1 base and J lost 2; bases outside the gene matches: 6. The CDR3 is CASSLKRGQGNTGELFF. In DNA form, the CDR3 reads TGCGCCAGCAGCTTGAAAAGGGGACAGGGAAACACCGGGGAGCTGTTTTTT.

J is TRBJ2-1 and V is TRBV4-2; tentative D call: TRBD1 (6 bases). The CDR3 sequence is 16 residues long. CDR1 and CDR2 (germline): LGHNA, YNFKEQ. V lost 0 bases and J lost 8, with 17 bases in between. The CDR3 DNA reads TGTGCCAGCAGCCAAGATCGGGCAGGGGTAGGCGATGAGCAGTTCTTC. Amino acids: CASSQDRAGVGDEQFF.

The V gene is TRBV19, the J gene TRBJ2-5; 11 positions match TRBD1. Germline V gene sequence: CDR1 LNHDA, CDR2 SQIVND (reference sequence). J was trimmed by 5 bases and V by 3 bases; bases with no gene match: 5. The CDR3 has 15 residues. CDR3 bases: TGTGCCAGTAGTATGGGACAGGGGGGGGGCGAGACCCAGTACTTC. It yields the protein CASSMGQGGGETQYF.

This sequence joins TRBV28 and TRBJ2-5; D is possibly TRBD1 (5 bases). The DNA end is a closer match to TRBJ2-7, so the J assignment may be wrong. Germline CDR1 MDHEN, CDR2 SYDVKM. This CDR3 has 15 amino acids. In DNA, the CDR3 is TGTGCCAGCAGTACAGCAGGGTTAGGGCATTACGAGCAGTACTTC. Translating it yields CASSTAGLGHYEQYF.

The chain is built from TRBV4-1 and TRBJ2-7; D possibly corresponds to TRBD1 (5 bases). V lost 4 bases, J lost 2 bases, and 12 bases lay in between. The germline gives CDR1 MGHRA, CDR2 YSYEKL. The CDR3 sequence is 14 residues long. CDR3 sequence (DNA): TGCGCCAGCAGCCTTGACGGACAAGCCTACGAGCAGTACTTC. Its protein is CASSLDGQAYEQYF.

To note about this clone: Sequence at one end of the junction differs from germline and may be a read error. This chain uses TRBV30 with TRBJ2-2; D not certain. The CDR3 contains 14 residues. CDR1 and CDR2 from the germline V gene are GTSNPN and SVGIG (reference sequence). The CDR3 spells CAWGVFTIAGELFF. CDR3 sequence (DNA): TGTGCCTGGGGTGTCTTTACAATCGCCGGGGAGCTGTTTTTT.

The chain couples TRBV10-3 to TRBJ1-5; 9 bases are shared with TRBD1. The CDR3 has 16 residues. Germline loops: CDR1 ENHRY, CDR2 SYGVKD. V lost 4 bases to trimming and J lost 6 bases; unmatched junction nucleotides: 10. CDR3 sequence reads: CAISGSGQGITQPQHF. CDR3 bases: TGTGCCATCAGTGGCTCCGGACAGGGGATCACTCAGCCCCAGCATTTT.

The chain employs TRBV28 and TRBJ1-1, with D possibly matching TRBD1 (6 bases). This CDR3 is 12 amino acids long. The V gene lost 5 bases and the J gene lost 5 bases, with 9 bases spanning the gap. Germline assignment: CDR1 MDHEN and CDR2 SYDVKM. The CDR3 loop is CASSEGGTEAFF. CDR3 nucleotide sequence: TGTGCCAGCAGTGAGGGGGGGACTGAAGCTTTCTTT.

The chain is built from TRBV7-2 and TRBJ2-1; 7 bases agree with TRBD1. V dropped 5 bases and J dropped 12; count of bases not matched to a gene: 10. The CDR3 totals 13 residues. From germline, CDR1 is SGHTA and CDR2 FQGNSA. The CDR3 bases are TGTGCCAGCAGCATTGACAGGGCGGGTGGGCAGTTCTTC. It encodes CASSIDRAGGQFF.

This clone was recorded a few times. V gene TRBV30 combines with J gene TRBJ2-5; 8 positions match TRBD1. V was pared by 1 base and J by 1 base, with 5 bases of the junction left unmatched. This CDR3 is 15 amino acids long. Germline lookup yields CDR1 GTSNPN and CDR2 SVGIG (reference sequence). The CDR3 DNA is TGTGCCTGGAGTGCCGGACAGGGAGGCCAAGAGACCCAGTACTTC. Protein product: CAWSAGQGGQETQYF.

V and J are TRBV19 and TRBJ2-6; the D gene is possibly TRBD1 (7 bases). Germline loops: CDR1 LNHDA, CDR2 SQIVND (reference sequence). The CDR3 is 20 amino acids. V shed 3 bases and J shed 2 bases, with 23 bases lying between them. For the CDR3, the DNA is TGTGCCAGTAGTATGGGCCAATTGGCGGAGGGGGCTGCTGGGGCCAACGTCCTGACTTTC. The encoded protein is CASSMGQLAEGAAGANVLTF.

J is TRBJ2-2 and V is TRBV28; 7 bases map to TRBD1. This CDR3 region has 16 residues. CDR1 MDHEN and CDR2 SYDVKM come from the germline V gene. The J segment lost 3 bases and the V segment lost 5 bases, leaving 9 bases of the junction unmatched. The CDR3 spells CASSPRQGRDTGELFF. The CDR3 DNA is TGTGCCAGCAGTCCAAGACAGGGTCGGGACACCGGGGAGCTGTTTTTT.

CDR3 loop: CASSFRDSGNTIYF. As DNA, the CDR3 is TGCGCCAGCAGCTTCCGGGACTCTGGAAACACCATATATTTT. The chain recombines TRBV5-1 with TRBJ1-3, with D hard to call. The ends were cut back, 2 bases at V and 0 bases at J, with 6 bases in the middle. The V gene's germline CDR1 is SGHRS and CDR2 YFSETQ. The CDR3 sequence is 14 residues long.

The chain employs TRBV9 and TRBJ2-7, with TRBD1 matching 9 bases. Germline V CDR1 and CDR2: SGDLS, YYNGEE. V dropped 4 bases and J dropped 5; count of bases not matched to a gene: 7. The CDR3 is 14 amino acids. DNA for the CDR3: TGTGCCAGCAGCTTCCGGGACAGGGCCAACGAGCAGTACTTC. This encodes CASSFRDRANEQYF. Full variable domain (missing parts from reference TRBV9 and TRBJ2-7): DSGVTQTPKHLITATGQRVTLRCSPRSGDLSVYWYQQSLDQGLQFLIQYYNGEERAKGNILERFSAQQFPDLHSELNLSSLELGDSALYFCASSFRDRANEQYFGPGTRLTVT.

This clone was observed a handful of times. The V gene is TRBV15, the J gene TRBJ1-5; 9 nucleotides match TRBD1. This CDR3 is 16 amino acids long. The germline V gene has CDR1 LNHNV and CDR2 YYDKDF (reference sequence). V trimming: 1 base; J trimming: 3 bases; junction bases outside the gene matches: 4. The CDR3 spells CATSRAGTGNNQPQHF. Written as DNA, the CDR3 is TGTGCCACCAGCAGAGCCGGGACAGGGAACAATCAGCCCCAGCATTTT.

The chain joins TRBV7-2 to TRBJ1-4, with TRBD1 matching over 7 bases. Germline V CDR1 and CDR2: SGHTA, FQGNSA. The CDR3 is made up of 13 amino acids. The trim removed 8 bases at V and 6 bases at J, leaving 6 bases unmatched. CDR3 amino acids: CASSGQPYEKLFF. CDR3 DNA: TGTGCCAGCTCGGGACAGCCCTATGAAAAACTGTTTTTT.

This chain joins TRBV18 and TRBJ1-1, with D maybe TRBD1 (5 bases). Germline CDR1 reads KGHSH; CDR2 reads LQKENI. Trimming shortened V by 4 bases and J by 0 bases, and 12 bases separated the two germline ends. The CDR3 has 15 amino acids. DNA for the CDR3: TGTGCCAGCTCACGGACAATTCGGCTGAACACTGAAGCTTTCTTT. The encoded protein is CASSRTIRLNTEAFF.

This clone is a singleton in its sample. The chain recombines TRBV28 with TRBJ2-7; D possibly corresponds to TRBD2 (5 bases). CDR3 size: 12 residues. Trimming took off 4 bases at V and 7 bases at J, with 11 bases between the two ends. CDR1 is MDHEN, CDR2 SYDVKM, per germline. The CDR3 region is CASSSSPGEQYF. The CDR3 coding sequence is TGTGCCAGCAGTTCCTCCCCGGGGGAGCAGTACTTC. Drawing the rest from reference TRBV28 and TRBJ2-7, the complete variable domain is DVKVTQSSRYLVKRTGEKVFLECVQDMDHENMFWYRQDPGLGLRLIYFSYDVKMKEKGDIPEGYSVSREKKERFSLILESASTNQTSMYLCASSSSPGEQYFGPGTRLTVT.